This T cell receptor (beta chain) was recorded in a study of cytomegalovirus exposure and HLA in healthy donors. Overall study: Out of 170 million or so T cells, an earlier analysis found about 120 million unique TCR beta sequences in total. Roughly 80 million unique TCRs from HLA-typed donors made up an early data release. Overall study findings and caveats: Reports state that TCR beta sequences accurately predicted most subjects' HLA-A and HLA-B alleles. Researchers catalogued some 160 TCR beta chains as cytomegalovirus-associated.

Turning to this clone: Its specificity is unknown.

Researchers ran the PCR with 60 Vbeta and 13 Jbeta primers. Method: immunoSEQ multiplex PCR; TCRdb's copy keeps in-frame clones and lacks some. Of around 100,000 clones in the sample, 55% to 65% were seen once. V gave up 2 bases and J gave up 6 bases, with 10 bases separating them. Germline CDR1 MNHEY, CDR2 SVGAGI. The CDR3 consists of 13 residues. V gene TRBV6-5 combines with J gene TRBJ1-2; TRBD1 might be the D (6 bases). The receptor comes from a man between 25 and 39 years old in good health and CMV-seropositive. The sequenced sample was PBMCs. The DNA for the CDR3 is TGTGCCAGCAGTTACATACAGGGAGATGGCTACACCTTC. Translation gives CASSYIQGDGYTF.